The 12 T cell receptor beta chains presented below share a single source sample, sequenced in a study of blood T cells in healthy people across ages. A sample-barcoded 5' primer and a J-beta primer mix were used in a second PCR of roughly 6 to 12 cycles. TCRdb re-called the 5' RACE reads through MiXCR, storing one row per CDR3 protein. The sample includes about 1,600,000 distinct CDR3 sequences, approximately 40% of them seen just once. The specimen sequenced was blood. All receptors derive from a woman aged 18-29 years in good health.

The V call is TRBV2, the J call TRBJ2-7, with D perhaps TRBD1 or TRBD2 (6 bases each). Germline V gives CDR1 SNHLY, CDR2 FYNNEI. The CDR3 has 13 residues. Trimming shortened V by 7 bases and J by 2 bases, and 12 bases separated the two germline ends. CDR3 in amino acids: CASTLRGPYEQYF. DNA for the CDR3: TGTGCCAGCACCCTTCGGGGGCCCTACGAGCAGTACTTC.

This sequence joins TRBV7-9 and TRBJ1-2; D remains unclear. The CDR3 runs 14 residues. Germline V gene data show CDR1 as SEHNR and CDR2 as FQNEAQ (reference sequence). V was pared by 1 base and J by 5 bases, with 11 bases between. CDR3 protein: CASSLGLAGYGYTF. The CDR3 region has the DNA TGTGCCAGCAGCTTAGGTTTGGCGGGTTATGGCTACACCTTC. Full variable domain (remainder filled in from reference TRBV7-9 and TRBJ1-2): DTGVSQNPRHKITKRGQNVTFRCDPISEHNRLYWYRQTLGQGPEFLTYFQNEAQLEKSRLLSDRFSAERPKGSFSTLEIQRTEQGDSAMYLCASSLGLAGYGYTFGSGTRLTVV.

As for this clonotype: At one end, the junction sequence differs from germline, possibly due to a read error. The V call is TRBV7-9, the J call TRBJ2-4, with 8 bases that match TRBD2. The CDR3 consists of 15 residues. The germline V gene encodes CDR1 SEHNR and CDR2 FQNEAQ (reference sequence). Here the CDR3 reads CANSLNGGGFYERYF. The DNA for the CDR3 is TGTGCCAACAGCTTGAATGGCGGGGGGTTCTACGAGCGGTACTTC.

This clonotype was counted between two and nine times. The rearrangement joins TRBV20-1 to TRBJ1-2; a possible D gene is TRBD1 (5 bases). V was trimmed by 5 bases and J by 4 bases, leaving 17 bases between them. The CDR3 covers 14 residues. CDR1 DFQATT and CDR2 SNEGSKA come from the germline V gene (reference sequence). CDR3 DNA: TGCAGTGCTGGGGACGGGTCTCTATTCTATGGCTACACCTTC. Encoded protein: CSAGDGSLFYGYTF.

The chain is built from TRBV6-5 and TRBJ2-1; TRBD2 aligns across 10 bases. Germline lookup yields CDR1 MNHEY and CDR2 SVGAGI. V was clipped by 2 bases and J by 5 bases; unmatched bases: 3. This CDR3 comprises 15 residues. The CDR3 sequence is CASSYVTSGHNEQFF. The CDR3 DNA is TGTGCCAGCAGTTACGTGACTAGCGGGCACAATGAGCAGTTCTTC.

The J gene is TRBJ1-1, the V gene TRBV12-3 or TRBV12-4; 7 nucleotides match TRBD1. Trimming at V came to 4 bases and at J to 13 bases, leaving 12 bases not matched to a gene. The CDR3 has 13 residues. The CDR3 spells CASSYPGQPINFF. The CDR3 region has the DNA TGTGCCAGCAGTTACCCGGGACAGCCGATTAATTTCTTT.

This clonotype has a handful of counts. The V call is TRBV5-1, the J call TRBJ2-1; 10 bases line up with TRBD2. CDR3 length equals 15 residues. Germline V gene lookup returns CDR1 SGHRS and CDR2 YFSETQ. The ends lost 4 bases at V and 6 bases at J; junction bases unmatched: 7. This CDR3 reads CASSDGTSERNEQFF. The DNA of the CDR3 is TGCGCCAGCAGCGATGGGACTAGCGAGCGCAATGAGCAGTTCTTC.

The chain is built from TRBV20-1 and TRBJ1-2; D not certain. Trimming took off 4 bases at V and 1 base at J, with 7 bases between the two ends. The length of the CDR3 is 12 residues. The germline gives CDR1 DFQATT, CDR2 SNEGSKA (reference sequence). Here the CDR3 reads CSAKENNYGYTF. Written as DNA, the CDR3 is TGCAGTGCTAAAGAAAATAACTATGGCTACACCTTC.

The V gene is TRBV20-1, the J gene TRBJ1-2; D unresolved. This CDR3 is built from 13 residues. Germline CDR1 reads DFQATT; CDR2 reads SNEGSKA (reference sequence). Deletions cut 1 base from V and 4 bases from J, with 10 bases between. CDR3 residues: CSARVHSSYGYTF. As DNA, the CDR3 is TGCAGTGCTAGAGTTCACAGTTCCTATGGCTACACCTTC.

The chain combines TRBV6-5 with TRBJ2-2; TRBD1 agrees at 10 bases. The V segment lost 3 bases and the J segment 5 bases; nucleotides outside the gene matches: 6. The V gene's germline CDR1 is MNHEY and CDR2 SVGAGI. This CDR3 spans 16 amino acids. The CDR3 region has the DNA TGTGCCAGCAGTTATGCACGGACAGGGGGTACCGGGGAGCTGTTTTTT. It translates to CASSYARTGGTGELFF.

This clonotype was observed a handful of times. The chain combines TRBV4-1 with TRBJ2-7, with D maybe TRBD1 (5 bases). Trimming took off 5 bases at V and 4 bases at J, with 12 bases between the two ends. This CDR3 spans 13 amino acids. The V gene's germline CDR1 is MGHRA and CDR2 YSYEKL. CDR3 DNA: TGCGCCAGCAGCGACGACAGACAGTACGAGCAGTACTTC. Translating gives CASSDDRQYEQYF.

This clonotype was seen more than once but under ten times. The CDR3, as DNA: TGTGCCAGTGGGGTCTGGCAGGGCTACGAGCAGTACTTC. It specifies CASGVWQGYEQYF. The chain uses TRBV2 and TRBJ2-7; weak D call: TRBD1 (5 bases). CDR3 size: 13 residues. Per the germline V gene, CDR1 is SNHLY and CDR2 is FYNNEI. Trimming pared 9 bases from V and 3 bases from J, leaving 15 bases between.